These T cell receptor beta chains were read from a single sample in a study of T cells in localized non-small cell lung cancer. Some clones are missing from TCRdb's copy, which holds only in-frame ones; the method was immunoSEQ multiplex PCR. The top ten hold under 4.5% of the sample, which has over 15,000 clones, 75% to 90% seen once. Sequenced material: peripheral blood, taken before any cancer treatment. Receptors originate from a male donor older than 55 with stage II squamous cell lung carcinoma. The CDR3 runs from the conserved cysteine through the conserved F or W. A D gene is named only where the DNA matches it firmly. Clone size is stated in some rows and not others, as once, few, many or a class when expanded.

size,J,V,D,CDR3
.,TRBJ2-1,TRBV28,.,CASSRPAYLLYNEQFF
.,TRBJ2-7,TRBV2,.,CASSEGGSYEQYF
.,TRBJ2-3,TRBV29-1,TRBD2,CSLTSSGGTDTQYF
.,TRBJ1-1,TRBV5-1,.,CASSKDRTREAFF
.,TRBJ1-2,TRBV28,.,CASSVRGADGYTF
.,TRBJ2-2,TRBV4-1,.,CASSQRALGLATGELFF
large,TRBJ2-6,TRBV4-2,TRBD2,CASSQDASGSSGANVLTF
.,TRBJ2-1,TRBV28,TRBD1,CASRQGANRWAQFF
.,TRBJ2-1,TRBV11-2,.,CASSSRVWQLSYNEQFF
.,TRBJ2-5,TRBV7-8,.,CASSMGLAGETQYF
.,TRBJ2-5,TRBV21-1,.,CASSKDMRTSGKQETQYF
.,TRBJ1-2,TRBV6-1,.,CASSEAGRSQVSVGGYTF
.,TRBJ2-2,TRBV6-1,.,CASSPGAGRGGELFF
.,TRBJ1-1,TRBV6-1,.,CASSERGGRAFF
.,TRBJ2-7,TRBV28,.,CASSSTLLTYEQYF
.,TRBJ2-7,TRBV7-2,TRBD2,CASNPGLANNEQYF
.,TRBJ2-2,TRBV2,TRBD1,CASRLGQGRQAGELFF
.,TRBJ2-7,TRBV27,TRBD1,CASSPGTGGREQYF
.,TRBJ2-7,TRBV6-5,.,CASRKRASERYEQYF
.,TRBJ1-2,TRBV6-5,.,CASSSTSTNYGYTF
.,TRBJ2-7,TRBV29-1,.,CSVLRTDYEQYF
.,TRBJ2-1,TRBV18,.,CASSPRGYNEQFF
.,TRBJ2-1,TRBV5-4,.,CASSLTPGTQSYNEQFF
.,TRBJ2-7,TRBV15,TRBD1,CATSRGYTTGTYEQYF
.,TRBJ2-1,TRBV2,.,CASKDGARNEQFF
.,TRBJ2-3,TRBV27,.,CASSFIGDGDTQYF
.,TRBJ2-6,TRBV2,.,CASRKGIGRTYPSGANVLTF
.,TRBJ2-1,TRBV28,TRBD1,CASRRGLDYNEQFF
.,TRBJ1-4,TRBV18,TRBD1,CASSTTGGTGSTNEKLFF